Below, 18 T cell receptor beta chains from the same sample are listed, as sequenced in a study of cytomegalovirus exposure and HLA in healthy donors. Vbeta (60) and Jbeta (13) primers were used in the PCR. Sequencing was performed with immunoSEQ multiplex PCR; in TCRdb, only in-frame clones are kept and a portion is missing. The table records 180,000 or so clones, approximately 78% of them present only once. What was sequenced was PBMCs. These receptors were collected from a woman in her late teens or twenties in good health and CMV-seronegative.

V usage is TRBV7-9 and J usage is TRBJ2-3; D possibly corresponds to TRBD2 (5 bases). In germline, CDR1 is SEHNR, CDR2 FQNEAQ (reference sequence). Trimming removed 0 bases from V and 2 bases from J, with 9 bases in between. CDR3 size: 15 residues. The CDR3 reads CASSLATGITDTQYF. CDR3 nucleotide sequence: TGTGCCAGCAGCTTAGCGACGGGGATCACAGATACGCAGTATTTT.

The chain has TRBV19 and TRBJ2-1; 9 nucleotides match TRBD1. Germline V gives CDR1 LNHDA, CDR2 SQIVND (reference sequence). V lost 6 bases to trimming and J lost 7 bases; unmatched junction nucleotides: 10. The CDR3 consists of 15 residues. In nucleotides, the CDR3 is TGTGCCAGTAGCAAACCGGGACAGGGCTCTAATGAGCAGTTCTTC. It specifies CASSKPGQGSNEQFF.

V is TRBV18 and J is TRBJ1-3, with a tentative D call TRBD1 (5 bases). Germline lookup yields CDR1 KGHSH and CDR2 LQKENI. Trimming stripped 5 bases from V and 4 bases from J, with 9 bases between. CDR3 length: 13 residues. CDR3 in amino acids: CASSGGAGNTIYF. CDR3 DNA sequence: TGTGCCAGCTCAGGCGGGGCCGGAAACACCATATATTTT. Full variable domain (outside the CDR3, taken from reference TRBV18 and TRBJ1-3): NAGVMQNPRHLVRRRGQEARLRCSPMKGHSHVYWYRQLPEEGLKFMVYLQKENIIDESGMPKERFSAEFPKEGPSILRIQQVVRGDSAAYFCASSGGAGNTIYFGEGSWLTVV.

CDR3 in amino acids: CASSLAGQKNTEAFF. In DNA, the CDR3 is TGCGCCAGCAGCTTGGCAGGGCAGAAGAACACTGAAGCTTTCTTT. The chain employs TRBV5-1 and TRBJ1-1; D is possibly TRBD1 (5 bases). The CDR3 is made up of 15 amino acids. In germline, CDR1 is SGHRS, CDR2 YFSETQ. V lost 0 bases, J lost 1 base, and 10 bases lay in between. The whole variable domain, filled in from reference TRBV5-1 and TRBJ1-1, reads KAGVTQTPRYLIKTRGQQVTLSCSPISGHRSVSWYQQTPGQGLQFLFEYFSETQRNKGNFPGRFSGRQFSNSRSEMNVSTLELGDSALYLCASSLAGQKNTEAFFGQGTRLTVV.

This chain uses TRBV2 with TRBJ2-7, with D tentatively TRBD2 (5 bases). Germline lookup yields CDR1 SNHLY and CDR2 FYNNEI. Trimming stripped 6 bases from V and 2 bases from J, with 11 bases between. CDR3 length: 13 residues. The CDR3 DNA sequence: TGTGCCAGCAGAGCGGACGGTGCCTACGAGCAGTACTTC. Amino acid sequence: CASRADGAYEQYF.

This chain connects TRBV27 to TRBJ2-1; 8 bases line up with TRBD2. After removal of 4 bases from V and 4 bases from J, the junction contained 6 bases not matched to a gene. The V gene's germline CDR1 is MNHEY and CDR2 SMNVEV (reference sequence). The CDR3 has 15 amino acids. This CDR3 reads CASSSGTRTYNEQFF. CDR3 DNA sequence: TGTGCCAGCAGTTCCGGGACTAGAACGTACAATGAGCAGTTCTTC.

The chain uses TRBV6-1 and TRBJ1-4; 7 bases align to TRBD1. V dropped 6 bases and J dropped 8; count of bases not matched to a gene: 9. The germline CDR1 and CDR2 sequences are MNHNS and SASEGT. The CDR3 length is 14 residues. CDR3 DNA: TGTGCCAGCAGGAAGACAGGGCCGAAGGAAAAACTGTTTTTT. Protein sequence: CASRKTGPKEKLFF.

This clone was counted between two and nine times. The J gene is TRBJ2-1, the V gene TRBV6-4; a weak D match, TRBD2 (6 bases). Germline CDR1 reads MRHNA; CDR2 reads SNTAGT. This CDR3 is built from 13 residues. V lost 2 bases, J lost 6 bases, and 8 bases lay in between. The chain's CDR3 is CASSDGDFNEQFF. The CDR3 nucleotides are TGTGCCAGCAGTGACGGGGACTTCAATGAGCAGTTCTTC.

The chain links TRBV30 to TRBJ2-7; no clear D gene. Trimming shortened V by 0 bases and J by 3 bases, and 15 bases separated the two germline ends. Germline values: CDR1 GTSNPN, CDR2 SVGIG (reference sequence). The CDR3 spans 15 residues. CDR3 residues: CAWSVPLPLSYEQYF. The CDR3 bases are TGTGCCTGGAGTGTACCCCTTCCCTTGAGCTACGAGCAGTACTTC.

The CDR3 is CASSLGTIAGSVEQFF. The CDR3 region has the DNA TGCGCCAGCAGCTTGGGGACTATAGCGGGAAGCGTTGAGCAGTTCTTC. This chain connects TRBV5-1 to TRBJ2-1; TRBD2 matches at 8 bases. Germline V lookup: CDR1 SGHRS, CDR2 YFSETQ. The ends lost 0 bases at V and 9 bases at J; junction bases unmatched: 11. The CDR3 consists of 16 residues.

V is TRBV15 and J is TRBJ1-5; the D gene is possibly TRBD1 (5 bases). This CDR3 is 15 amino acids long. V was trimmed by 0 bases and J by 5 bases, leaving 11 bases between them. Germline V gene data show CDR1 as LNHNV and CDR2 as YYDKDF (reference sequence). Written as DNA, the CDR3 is TGTGCCACCAGCAGAGATTCGAAGGGGCATCAGCCCCAGCATTTT. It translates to CATSRDSKGHQPQHF.

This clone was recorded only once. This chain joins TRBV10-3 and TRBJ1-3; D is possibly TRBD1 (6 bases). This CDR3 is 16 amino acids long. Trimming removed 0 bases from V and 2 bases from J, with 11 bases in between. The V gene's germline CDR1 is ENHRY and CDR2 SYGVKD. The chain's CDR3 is CAISESTGIAGNTIYF. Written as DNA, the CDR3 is TGTGCCATCAGTGAGTCTACAGGGATTGCTGGAAACACCATATATTTT.

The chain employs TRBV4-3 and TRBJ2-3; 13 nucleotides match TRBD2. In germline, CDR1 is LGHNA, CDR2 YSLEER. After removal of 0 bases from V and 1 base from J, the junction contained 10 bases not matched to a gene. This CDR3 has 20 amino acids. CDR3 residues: CASSQDGGGLAGEGTDTQYF. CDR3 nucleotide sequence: TGCGCCAGCAGCCAAGATGGTGGAGGACTAGCGGGAGAAGGCACAGATACGCAGTATTTT.

Here the CDR3 DNA reads TGTGCCAGCCAAGTAACCCCGGGGGGATCTGAAGCTTTCTTT. This encodes CASQVTPGGSEAFF. V is TRBV25-1 and J is TRBJ1-1; tentative D call: TRBD1 (5 bases). Trimming took 8 bases from V and 6 from J, leaving 19 bases between them. The V gene's germline CDR1 is MGHDK and CDR2 SYGVNS. The CDR3 covers 14 residues.

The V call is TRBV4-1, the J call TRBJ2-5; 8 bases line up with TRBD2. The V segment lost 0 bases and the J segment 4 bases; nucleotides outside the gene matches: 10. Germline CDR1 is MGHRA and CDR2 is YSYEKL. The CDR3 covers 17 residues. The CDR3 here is CASSQDFAAGVRETQYF. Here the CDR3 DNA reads TGCGCCAGCAGCCAAGATTTTGCAGCGGGAGTCCGAGAGACCCAGTACTTC.

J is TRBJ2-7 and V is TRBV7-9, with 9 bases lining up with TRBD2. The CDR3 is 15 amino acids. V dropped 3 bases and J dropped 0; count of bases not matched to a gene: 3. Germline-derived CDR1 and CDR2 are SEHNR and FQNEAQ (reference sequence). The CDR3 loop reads CASSFAGGSSYEQYF. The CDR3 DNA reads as TGTGCCAGCAGCTTCGCGGGAGGGAGCTCCTACGAGCAGTACTTC. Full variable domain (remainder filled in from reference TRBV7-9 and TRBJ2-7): DTGVSQNPRHKITKRGQNVTFRCDPISEHNRLYWYRQTLGQGPEFLTYFQNEAQLEKSRLLSDRFSAERPKGSFSTLEIQRTEQGDSAMYLCASSFAGGSSYEQYFGPGTRLTVT.

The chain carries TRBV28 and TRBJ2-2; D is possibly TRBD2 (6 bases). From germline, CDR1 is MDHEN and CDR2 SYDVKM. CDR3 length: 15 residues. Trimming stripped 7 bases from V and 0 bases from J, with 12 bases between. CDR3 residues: CASKFGGANTGELFF. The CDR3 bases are TGTGCCAGCAAGTTCGGGGGAGCGAACACCGGGGAGCTGTTTTTT.

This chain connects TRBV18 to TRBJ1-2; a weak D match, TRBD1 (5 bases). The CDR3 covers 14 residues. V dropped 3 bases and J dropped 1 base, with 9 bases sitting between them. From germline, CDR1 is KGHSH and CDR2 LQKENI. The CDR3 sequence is CASSPTVNNYGYTF. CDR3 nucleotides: TGTGCCAGCTCACCGACAGTCAATAACTATGGCTACACCTTC.